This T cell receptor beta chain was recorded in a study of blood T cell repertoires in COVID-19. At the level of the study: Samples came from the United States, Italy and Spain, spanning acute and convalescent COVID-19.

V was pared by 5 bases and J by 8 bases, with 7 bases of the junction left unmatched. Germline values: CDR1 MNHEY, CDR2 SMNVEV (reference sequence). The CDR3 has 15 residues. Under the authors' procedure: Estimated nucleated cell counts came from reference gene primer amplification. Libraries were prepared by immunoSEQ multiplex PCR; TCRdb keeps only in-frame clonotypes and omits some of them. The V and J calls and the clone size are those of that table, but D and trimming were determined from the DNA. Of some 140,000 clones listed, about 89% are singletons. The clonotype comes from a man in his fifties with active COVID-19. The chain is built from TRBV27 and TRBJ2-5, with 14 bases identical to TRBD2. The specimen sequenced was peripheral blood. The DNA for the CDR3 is TGTGCCAGCAGTACGGGACTAGCGGGGGCCACTACCCAGTACTTC. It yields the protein CASSTGLAGATTQYF.